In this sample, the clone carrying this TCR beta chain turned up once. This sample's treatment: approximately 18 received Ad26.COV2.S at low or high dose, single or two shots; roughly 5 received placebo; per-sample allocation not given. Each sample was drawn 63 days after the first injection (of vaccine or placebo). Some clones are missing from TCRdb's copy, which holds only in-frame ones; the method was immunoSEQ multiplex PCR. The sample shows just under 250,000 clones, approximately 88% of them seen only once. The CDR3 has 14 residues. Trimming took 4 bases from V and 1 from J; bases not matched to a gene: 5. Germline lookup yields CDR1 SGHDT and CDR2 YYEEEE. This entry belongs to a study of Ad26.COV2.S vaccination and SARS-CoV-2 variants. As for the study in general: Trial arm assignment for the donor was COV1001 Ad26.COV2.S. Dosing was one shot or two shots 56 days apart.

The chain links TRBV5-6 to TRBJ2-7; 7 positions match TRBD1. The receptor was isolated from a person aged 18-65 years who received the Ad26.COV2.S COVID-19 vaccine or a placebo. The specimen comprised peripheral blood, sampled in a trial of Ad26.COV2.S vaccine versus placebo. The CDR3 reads CASSPGQPSYEQYF. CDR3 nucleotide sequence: TGTGCCAGCAGCCCGGGACAGCCATCCTACGAGCAGTACTTC. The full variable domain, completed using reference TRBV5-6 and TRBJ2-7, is DAGVTQSPTHLIKTRGQQVTLRCSPKSGHDTVSWYQQALGQGPQFIFQYYEEEERQRGNFPDRFSGHQFPNYSSELNVNALLLGDSALYLCASSPGQPSYEQYFGPGTRLTVT.